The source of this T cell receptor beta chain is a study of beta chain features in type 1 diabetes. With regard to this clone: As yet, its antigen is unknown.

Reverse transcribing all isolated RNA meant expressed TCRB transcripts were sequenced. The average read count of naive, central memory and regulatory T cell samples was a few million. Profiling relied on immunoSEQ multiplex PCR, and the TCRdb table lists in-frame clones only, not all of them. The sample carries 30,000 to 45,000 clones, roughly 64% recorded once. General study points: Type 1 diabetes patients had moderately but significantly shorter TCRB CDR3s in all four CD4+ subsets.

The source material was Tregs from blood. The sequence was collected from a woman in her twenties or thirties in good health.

The CDR3 sequence is CASSLVSVNEQFF. For the CDR3, the DNA is TGCGCCAGCAGCTTGGTATCAGTAAATGAGCAGTTCTTC. The chain is built from TRBV5-1 and TRBJ2-1; D unresolved. Germline V gene lookup returns CDR1 SGHRS and CDR2 YFSETQ. Between the trimmed V and J ends, which lost 0 bases and 7 bases, there was a span of 8 bases. This CDR3 has 13 amino acids.